This entry is about one TCR beta chain. In the original processing: Amplification of reference gene primers was used by the study to estimate nucleated cell counts. Only in-frame clones appear in the TCRdb table, and some are missing; sequencing was by immunoSEQ multiplex PCR. V, J and clone size are those of that table, while D and trimming were read from the DNA. Among 200,000 or so clones listed, 80% to 85% were seen once. V gave up 4 bases and J gave up 8 bases; unmatched junction bases: 5. The CDR3 covers 12 residues. Germline assignment: CDR1 SGHRS and CDR2 YFSETQ. The data were taken from a study of blood T cell repertoires in COVID-19.

This chain connects TRBV5-1 to TRBJ1-2, with TRBD1 matching over 7 bases. The sequence derives from a woman younger than 45 with acute or convalescent COVID-19. What was sequenced was peripheral blood. The CDR3 nucleotides read TGCGCCAGCAGCGAGGGACAGCGCGGCTACACCTTC. Its translation is CASSEGQRGYTF.